This TCR beta chain was documented in a study of blood T cell repertoires in COVID-19. About the study: Sites in the United States, Italy and Spain provided acute and convalescent COVID-19 samples. Sample material is recorded as cDNA or gDNA derived from T cells, B-cell-depleted T cells, or PBMCs.

Study processing details: For nucleated cells, counts were estimated from reference gene primer amplification. Only in-frame clones appear in the TCRdb table, and some are missing; sequencing was by immunoSEQ multiplex PCR. D and trimming were read from the DNA, whereas the V and J calls and clone size are those reported in that table. The data show 450,000 to 500,000 clones, roughly 85% seen once. The trim removed 6 bases at V and 13 bases at J, leaving 13 bases unmatched. The CDR3 contains 15 residues. Germline-derived CDR1 and CDR2 are MDHEN and SYDVKM. The clonotype comes from a human donor in a cohort sampled during active COVID-19. The specimen sequenced was peripheral blood. V and J are TRBV28 and TRBJ1-6, with 9 bases that match TRBD1. The CDR3 DNA reads TGTGCCAGCAGGGGACCGACAGGGGGTATAATCCCCCTCCACTTT. Protein sequence: CASRGPTGGIIPLHF.